One and the same sample provided the 30 T cell receptor beta chains below, sequenced in a study of cytomegalovirus exposure and HLA in healthy donors. Primers for the PCR totalled 60 Vbeta and 13 Jbeta. Using immunoSEQ multiplex PCR, the repertoire was profiled, and TCRdb retains in-frame clones only, with some absent. The sample records about 130,000 clones, roughly four fifths being singletons. Sequenced: PBMCs. These receptor sequences come from a woman between 50 and 59 years old in good health and CMV-seronegative.

The genes are TRBV30 and TRBJ2-1; the match to TRBD1 covers 10 bases. The J segment lost 7 bases and the V segment lost 4 bases, leaving 10 bases of the junction unmatched. Per the germline V gene, CDR1 is GTSNPN and CDR2 is SVGIG (reference sequence). CDR3 length: 15 amino acids. This CDR3 reads CAWTYLGTGDNEQFF. The DNA of the CDR3 is TGTGCCTGGACCTACCTCGGGACAGGGGATAATGAGCAGTTCTTC.

The genes are TRBV10-2 and TRBJ2-3; D is ambiguous. V was pared by 6 bases and J by 0 bases, with 4 bases between. Germline V CDR1 and CDR2: WSHSY, SAAADI. The CDR3 totals 12 residues. The CDR3 reads CASRTSTDTQYF. Here the CDR3 DNA reads TGCGCCAGCAGAACTAGCACAGATACGCAGTATTTT.

V is TRBV30 and J is TRBJ1-2, with a weak D call TRBD1 (5 bases). Germline CDR1 GTSNPN, CDR2 SVGIG (reference sequence). V lost 3 bases and J lost 8, with 19 bases in between. The CDR3 is 14 residues long. The CDR3 is CAWRQGGLLRGYTF. CDR3 coding DNA: TGTGCCTGGAGGCAGGGCGGCTTACTACGCGGCTACACCTTC.

The chain has TRBV19 and TRBJ2-7, with D perhaps TRBD2 (5 bases). The germline V gene encodes CDR1 LNHDA and CDR2 SQIVND (reference sequence). This CDR3 contains 13 residues. Trimming removed 6 bases from V and 5 bases from J, with 14 bases in between. The CDR3 reads CASRTGREDEQYF. The DNA for the CDR3 is TGTGCCAGTAGAACGGGCCGGGAAGACGAGCAGTACTTC.

The rearrangement links TRBV6-5 to TRBJ1-2; possibly TRBD1 for D (5 bases). CDR1 is MNHEY, CDR2 SVGAGI, per germline. The CDR3 runs to 13 residues. The germline V and J ends were trimmed by 6 bases and 3 bases, with 11 bases remaining between them. CDR3: CASRRTGDYGYTF. CDR3 nucleotide sequence: TGTGCCAGCAGACGTACGGGGGACTATGGCTACACCTTC.

The J gene is TRBJ2-7, the V gene TRBV19; 8 nucleotides agree with TRBD2. The CDR3 loop spans 15 amino acids. Germline CDR1 and CDR2: LNHDA and SQIVND (reference sequence). V trimming: 4 bases; J trimming: 3 bases; junction bases outside the gene matches: 8. As DNA, the CDR3 is TGTGCCAGTAGTAGGGCGGGACTAGGGTTCTACGAGCAGTACTTC. Protein: CASSRAGLGFYEQYF.

This clone came up once. The gene calls are TRBV11-2 and TRBJ2-5; D perhaps matches TRBD2 (6 bases). This CDR3 region has 17 residues. The V gene's germline CDR1 is SGHAT and CDR2 FQNNGV. The V end lost 0 bases, the J end lost 5 bases, and 19 bases lay between the germline ends. The CDR3, as DNA: TGTGCCAGCAGCTTAGATATGGGTAGCGGTACTATGGAGACCCAGTACTTC. Its translation is CASSLDMGSGTMETQYF. Combining the CDR3 with reference TRBV11-2 and TRBJ2-5 gives the whole variable domain EAGVAQSPRYKIIEKRQSVAFWCNPISGHATLYWYQQILGQGPKLLIQFQNNGVVDDSQLPKDRFSAERLKGVDSTLKIQPAKLEDSAVYLCASSLDMGSGTMETQYFGPGTRLLVL.

The genes are TRBV7-2 and TRBJ1-4, with 9 bases fitting TRBD1. The J segment lost 10 bases and the V segment lost 4 bases, leaving 7 bases of the junction unmatched. CDR1 is SGHTA and CDR2 is FQGNSA in the germline V gene. This CDR3 has 14 amino acids. The CDR3 DNA sequence: TGTGCCAGCAGCTCGGGACAGGGAGAAGTAAAACTGTTTTTT. Translated: CASSSGQGEVKLFF.

V and J are TRBV29-1 and TRBJ2-5; D unclear. This CDR3 region has 13 residues. With 2 bases removed from V and 1 base from J, the gap between germline ends came to 8 bases. Germline assignment: CDR1 SQVTM and CDR2 ANQGSEA. The CDR3 reads CSVEPVIQETQYF. The CDR3 DNA sequence: TGCAGCGTTGAACCGGTCATCCAAGAGACCCAGTACTTC. The entire variable domain, with the rest obtained from reference TRBV29-1 and TRBJ2-5, is as follows: SAVISQKPSRDICQRGTSLTIQCQVDSQVTMMFWYRQQPGQSLTLIATANQGSEATYESGFVIDKFPISRPNLTFSTLTVSNMSPEDSSIYLCSVEPVIQETQYFGPGTRLLVL.

The genes are TRBV5-4 and TRBJ2-5; no definite D call. Trimming took 6 bases from V and 2 from J, leaving 11 bases between them. The CDR3 covers 13 residues. Looked up from germline, CDR1 is SGHNT and CDR2 is YYREEE (reference sequence). This CDR3 is CASTAGTQETQYF. Here the CDR3 DNA reads TGTGCCAGCACCGCAGGAACTCAAGAGACCCAGTACTTC.

This chain connects TRBV2 to TRBJ2-1, with TRBD2 identical over 9 bases. There are 14 residues in the CDR3. Germline-derived CDR1 and CDR2 are SNHLY and FYNNEI. With 9 bases clipped from V and 10 bases from J, the junction kept 13 bases outside the gene matches. CDR3 nucleotides: TGTGCCAGTACTTTGCGGGAGGGCCCCGTAGAGCAGTTCTTC. Its protein product is CASTLREGPVEQFF. Based on the CDR3 plus reference TRBV2 and TRBJ2-1, the full variable domain is EPEVTQTPSHQVTQMGQEVILRCVPISNHLYFYWYRQILGQKVEFLVSFYNNEISEKSEIFDDQFSVERPDGSNFTLKIRSTKLEDSAMYFCASTLREGPVEQFFGPGTRLTVL.

V usage is TRBV9 and J usage is TRBJ1-5; 8 bases align to TRBD1. The V segment lost 4 bases and the J segment 5 bases; nucleotides outside the gene matches: 5. Germline values: CDR1 SGDLS, CDR2 YYNGEE. This CDR3 region has 14 residues. This CDR3 is CASSPGGAYQPQHF. CDR3 DNA: TGTGCCAGCAGCCCAGGGGGCGCGTATCAGCCCCAGCATTTT.

In its sample, this clone was seen a few times. The chain combines TRBV27 with TRBJ1-1; maybe TRBD1 (5 bases). V was cut by 3 bases and J by 1 base, with 9 bases left in between. Germline assignment: CDR1 MNHEY and CDR2 SMNVEV (reference sequence). This CDR3 is built from 14 residues. This chain's CDR3 is CASSFWRGNTEAFF. Here the CDR3 DNA reads TGTGCCAGCAGTTTTTGGAGGGGGAACACTGAAGCTTTCTTT.

The chain joins TRBV9 to TRBJ1-1; 7 nucleotides agree with TRBD1. The CDR3 runs to 15 residues. J gave up 1 base and V 1 base, and 4 bases lay outside the gene matches. In germline, CDR1 is SGDLS, CDR2 YYNGEE. Here the CDR3 DNA reads TGTGCCAGCAGCGTACTGGGGACAGCGAACACTGAAGCTTTCTTT. Protein sequence: CASSVLGTANTEAFF. Variable domain in full (rest from reference TRBV9 and TRBJ1-1): DSGVTQTPKHLITATGQRVTLRCSPRSGDLSVYWYQQSLDQGLQFLIQYYNGEERAKGNILERFSAQQFPDLHSELNLSSLELGDSALYFCASSVLGTANTEAFFGQGTRLTVV.

As concerns this clone: The junction does not match germline at one end; this may be a read error. The chain has TRBV4-1 and TRBJ1-5; a weak D match, TRBD1 (5 bases). Germline loops: CDR1 MGHRA, CDR2 YSYEKL. The CDR3 totals 16 residues. The CDR3 coding sequence is TGCGCCAGCAGCCCAATGGAGGGGAGACTTGACCAGCCCCAGAATTTT. Translated: CASSPMEGRLDQPQNF.

The CDR3 coding sequence is TGCGCCAGCAGCCCAGGGACAGGGAACTATGGCTACACCTTC. Its translation: CASSPGTGNYGYTF. The genes are TRBV4-3 and TRBJ1-2, with 9 nucleotides matching TRBD1. The ends lost 4 bases at V and 2 bases at J; junction bases unmatched: 2. CDR3 length: 14 residues. Germline CDR1 reads LGHNA; CDR2 reads YSLEER.

CDR3 protein: CASTGTGADQPQHF. The CDR3 DNA is TGTGCCAGCACCGGGACAGGGGCCGATCAGCCCCAGCATTTT. The rearrangement links TRBV6-4 to TRBJ1-5; 10 bases are shared with TRBD1. The junction had 5 bases not matched to a gene; V was cut back by 7 bases and J by 5 bases. CDR1 and CDR2 from the germline V gene are MRHNA and SNTAGT. The CDR3 has 14 residues.

This chain links TRBV29-1 with TRBJ2-3; D gene unclear. Germline-derived CDR1 and CDR2 are SQVTM and ANQGSEA. The CDR3 contains 13 residues. Trimming pared 4 bases from V and 2 bases from J, leaving 10 bases between. CDR3 sequence reads: CSVGVAFTDTQYF. Written as DNA, the CDR3 is TGCAGCGTTGGCGTAGCTTTCACAGATACGCAGTATTTT.

The V and J genes are TRBV15 and TRBJ1-5; D gene uncertain. The CDR3 has 13 amino acids. V lost 5 bases, J lost 4 bases, and 9 bases lay in between. Germline CDR1 reads LNHNV; CDR2 reads YYDKDF (reference sequence). The DNA of the CDR3 is TGTGCCACCAGCCTGACTGGAAATCAGCCCCAGCATTTT. Encoded protein: CATSLTGNQPQHF.

The V and J genes are TRBV5-1 and TRBJ1-5; no clear D. Germline V gene lookup returns CDR1 SGHRS and CDR2 YFSETQ. Trimming stripped 7 bases from V and 2 bases from J, with 16 bases between. The CDR3 is made up of 15 amino acids. The CDR3 nucleotides are TGCGCCAGCCGCCCCCTGGGAGACGGCAATCAGCCCCAGCATTTT. Residues: CASRPLGDGNQPQHF. Variable domain in full (rest from reference TRBV5-1 and TRBJ1-5): KAGVTQTPRYLIKTRGQQVTLSCSPISGHRSVSWYQQTPGQGLQFLFEYFSETQRNKGNFPGRFSGRQFSNSRSEMNVSTLELGDSALYLCASRPLGDGNQPQHFGDGTRLSIL.

This chain connects TRBV5-1 to TRBJ1-1; unclear D gene. The V gene's germline CDR1 is SGHRS and CDR2 YFSETQ. V lost 6 bases to trimming and J lost 1 base, with 10 bases between them. The CDR3 has 13 residues. In nucleotides, the CDR3 is TGCGCCAGCAACTCGGCGGGGAACACTGAAGCTTTCTTT. Translation: CASNSAGNTEAFF.

This chain links TRBV2 with TRBJ1-5; 7 bases are shared with TRBD1. V lost 5 bases, J lost 4 bases, and 2 bases stayed unmatched. The CDR3 sequence is 13 residues long. Per the germline V gene, CDR1 is SNHLY and CDR2 is FYNNEI. The chain's CDR3 is CASSWTGNQPQHF. The CDR3 DNA follows: TGTGCCAGCAGTTGGACAGGAAATCAGCCCCAGCATTTT.

The gene calls are TRBV28 and TRBJ2-1; TRBD2 agrees at 12 bases. CDR1 and CDR2 (germline): MDHEN, SYDVKM. The CDR3 extends over 18 amino acids. With 4 bases clipped from V and 3 bases from J, the junction kept 10 bases outside the gene matches. This CDR3 reads CASSSGLAGPLSYNEQFF. The CDR3 coding sequence is TGTGCCAGCAGTTCGGGACTAGCGGGCCCTTTAAGCTACAATGAGCAGTTCTTC.

The genes are TRBV4-1 and TRBJ1-2, with D possibly TRBD1 on 6 matching bases. The V gene's germline CDR1 is MGHRA and CDR2 YSYEKL. The length of the CDR3 is 14 residues. V gave up 0 bases and J gave up 8 bases, with 13 bases separating them. This CDR3 is CASSQDGGGRGYTF. The CDR3 nucleotides read TGCGCCAGCAGCCAAGATGGCGGGGGGCGGGGCTACACCTTC.

The genes are TRBV4-2 and TRBJ2-3; TRBD2 aligns across 9 bases. Germline V lookup: CDR1 LGHNA, CDR2 YNFKEQ. The CDR3 has 21 amino acids. V dropped 0 bases and J dropped 1; count of bases not matched to a gene: 17. The CDR3 sequence is CASSQEGTRPGLAWGTDTQYF. In DNA, the CDR3 is TGTGCCAGCAGCCAAGAGGGTACTCGGCCCGGACTAGCGTGGGGCACAGATACGCAGTATTTT.

Concerning this clone: The junction shows a germline mismatch at one end, possibly a read error. This sequence joins TRBV5-6 and TRBJ1-2; tentatively, D is TRBD1 (5 bases). Germline V gene sequence: CDR1 SGHDT, CDR2 YYEEEE. The CDR3 runs to 14 residues. CDR3 sequence (DNA): TGTGCCAGCAGCTTGGCATCGGGGGTTTATGGCTACCCCTTC. Translated: CASSLASGVYGYPF.

The genes are TRBV7-6 and TRBJ2-7, with 8 bases fitting TRBD2. Germline-derived CDR1 and CDR2 are SGHVS and FNYEAQ. V shed 3 bases and J 3 bases; nucleotides not matched to a gene: 4. The CDR3 extends over 14 amino acids. CDR3 sequence: CASSFREGGYEQYF. In DNA form, the CDR3 reads TGTGCCAGCAGCTTTCGGGAGGGGGGCTACGAGCAGTACTTC.

The sample holds one count of this clone. At one end, the junction sequence differs from germline, possibly due to a read error. This sequence joins TRBV27 and TRBJ1-2; D is uncertain. The germline CDR1 and CDR2 sequences are MNHEY and SMNVEV (reference sequence). There are 14 residues in the CDR3. DNA for the CDR3: TGTGCCAGCAGTAGGAACCAGGCGTTCTATGGCTACCCCTTC. Translated: CASSRNQAFYGYPF.

This clone has more than one count but fewer than ten. This sequence joins TRBV4-1 and TRBJ2-1; 8 nucleotides match TRBD2. CDR3 length: 17 residues. V lost 1 base, J lost 7 bases, and 12 bases stayed unmatched. The germline gives CDR1 MGHRA, CDR2 YSYEKL. The CDR3 sequence: CASSQVTAGVRENEQFF. The CDR3 coding sequence is TGCGCCAGCAGCCAAGTAACAGCGGGAGTAAGAGAGAATGAGCAGTTCTTC.

The rearrangement joins TRBV5-1 to TRBJ1-4; 8 bases are shared with TRBD1. Per the germline V gene, CDR1 is SGHRS and CDR2 is YFSETQ. Losses at the gene ends were 4 bases for V and 0 bases for J; bases not matched to a gene: 2. This CDR3 is built from 15 residues. The CDR3 here is CASSPQGATNEKLFF. The CDR3 DNA reads TGCGCCAGCAGCCCACAGGGGGCAACTAATGAAAAACTGTTTTTT.